These 24 T cell receptor beta chains came from one sample sequenced in a study of cytomegalovirus exposure and HLA in healthy donors. Primers included in the PCR were 60 Vbeta and 13 Jbeta primers. Clones were sequenced by immunoSEQ multiplex PCR, and TCRdb holds only the in-frame ones, with some missing. This sample contains about 88,000 clones. The sample was PBMCs. The source is a girl between 5 and 17 years old in good health and CMV-seropositive.

The chain employs TRBV7-2 and TRBJ1-2, with D hard to call. The V gene lost 5 bases and the J gene lost 4 bases, with 17 bases spanning the gap. The CDR3 consists of 15 residues. CDR1 SGHTA and CDR2 FQGNSA come from the germline V gene. CDR3 in DNA: TGTGCCAGCAGCCCGTGGGAGGAGGGTCTCTATGGCTACACCTTC. It translates to CASSPWEEGLYGYTF.

The gene calls are TRBV2 and TRBJ2-5; D is possibly TRBD2 (6 bases). There are 13 residues in the CDR3. V gave up 5 bases and J gave up 5 bases, with 12 bases separating them. CDR1 and CDR2 from the germline V gene are SNHLY and FYNNEI. This CDR3 is CASSPWRVETQYF. Here the CDR3 DNA reads TGTGCCAGCAGTCCCTGGAGGGTTGAGACCCAGTACTTC.

The chain combines TRBV18 with TRBJ1-2, with D unclear. The ends were cut back, 0 bases at V and 7 bases at J, with 12 bases in the middle. Germline CDR1 is KGHSH and CDR2 is LQKENI. This CDR3 is 14 amino acids long. The CDR3 is CASSPPAEASGYTF. CDR3 DNA: TGTGCCAGCTCACCACCTGCAGAAGCGAGTGGCTACACCTTC.

The chain links TRBV2 to TRBJ1-2; D call uncertain. This CDR3 spans 11 amino acids. Germline V CDR1 and CDR2: SNHLY, FYNNEI. V was clipped by 4 bases and J by 8 bases, with 8 bases between them. CDR3 sequence reads: CASSVWEGYTF. CDR3 in DNA: TGTGCCAGCAGTGTTTGGGAGGGCTACACCTTC.

This chain uses TRBV5-1 with TRBJ2-3; D possibly corresponds to TRBD2 (6 bases). The germline gives CDR1 SGHRS, CDR2 YFSETQ. V was trimmed by 3 bases and J by 2 bases, leaving 13 bases between them. This CDR3 is 15 amino acids long. The CDR3, as DNA: TGCGCCAGCAGCTCGGAGGGACTTCTCACAGATACGCAGTATTTT. Translated: CASSSEGLLTDTQYF.

The chain employs TRBV19 and TRBJ2-7, with 8 bases matching TRBD1. Germline values: CDR1 LNHDA, CDR2 SQIVND (reference sequence). V lost 6 bases to trimming and J lost 4 bases; unmatched junction nucleotides: 11. There are 15 residues in the CDR3. CDR3 bases: TGTGCCAGTAGCCCTAGAGGACAGGGAGCTTACGAGCAGTACTTC. Protein sequence: CASSPRGQGAYEQYF.

The chain uses TRBV9 and TRBJ2-1; D is perhaps TRBD1 (5 bases). The V and J ends lost 0 bases and 5 bases respectively, with 18 bases between them. CDR3 length: 17 residues. Looked up from germline, CDR1 is SGDLS and CDR2 is YYNGEE. CDR3 sequence reads: CASSVGVGETVDNEQFF. CDR3 DNA sequence: TGTGCCAGCAGCGTAGGAGTAGGTGAGACAGTCGACAATGAGCAGTTCTTC.

The V call is TRBV7-9, the J call TRBJ1-1; D remains ambiguous. CDR3 length: 13 amino acids. Germline V gene data show CDR1 as SEHNR and CDR2 as FQNEAQ (reference sequence). V gave up 3 bases and J gave up 0 bases, with 5 bases separating them. CDR3 loop: CASSLALNTEAFF. In DNA, the CDR3 is TGTGCCAGCAGCTTGGCCCTGAACACTGAAGCTTTCTTT.

DNA for the CDR3: TGTGCCAGCAGCCCCCAATACAGCCGAAACCCCACAGATACGCAGTATTTT. Amino acid sequence: CASSPQYSRNPTDTQYF. This rearrangement joins TRBV9 to TRBJ2-3; D is ambiguous. Germline assignment: CDR1 SGDLS and CDR2 YYNGEE. This CDR3 is 17 amino acids long. V lost 4 bases, J lost 2 bases, and 20 bases lay in between.

The genes are TRBV11-2 and TRBJ1-5, with 7 bases fitting TRBD1. There are 15 residues in the CDR3. The V gene's germline CDR1 is SGHAT and CDR2 FQNNGV. V was clipped by 1 base and J by 4 bases; unmatched bases: 4. CDR3 amino acids: CASSLAQGQNQPQHF. In nucleotides, the CDR3 is TGTGCCAGCAGCTTAGCACAGGGGCAGAATCAGCCCCAGCATTTT.

The rearrangement joins TRBV7-9 to TRBJ2-5; D possibly corresponds to TRBD2 (6 bases). Trimming cost V 4 bases and J 3 bases, with 27 bases left between them. Germline CDR1 and CDR2: SEHNR and FQNEAQ (reference sequence). There are 19 residues in the CDR3. Here the CDR3 DNA reads TGTGCCAGCAGCTCGAACCGGGGGACCAAACTTGGGCGTAAAGAGACCCAGTACTTC. This codes for CASSSNRGTKLGRKETQYF.

The V call is TRBV25-1, the J call TRBJ2-7, with 12 bases that match TRBD2. V lost 4 bases to trimming and J lost 2 bases; unmatched junction nucleotides: 12. Germline V gene data show CDR1 as MGHDK and CDR2 as SYGVNS. The CDR3 consists of 18 residues. The CDR3 nucleotides read TGTGCCAGCAGTGTCCCAACCCCCGGACTAGCGGGGACCTACGAGCAGTACTTC. This codes for CASSVPTPGLAGTYEQYF.

The rearrangement links TRBV13 to TRBJ1-2; D is possibly TRBD1 (6 bases). Trimming pared 3 bases from V and 6 bases from J, leaving 11 bases between. Germline values: CDR1 PRHDT, CDR2 FYEKMQ (reference sequence). The CDR3 has 13 amino acids. The CDR3 coding sequence is TGTGCCAGCAGCTTTCAGGGGTACGATGGCTACACCTTC. It specifies CASSFQGYDGYTF.

The J gene is TRBJ2-1, the V gene TRBV4-1; 9 bases are a match to TRBD2. Germline CDR1 MGHRA, CDR2 YSYEKL. The CDR3 consists of 17 residues. Trimming removed 0 bases from V and 2 bases from J; junction bases left unmatched: 5. CDR3 DNA: TGCGCCAGCAGCCAAGAAGGAGGCGGGGGGGCCTACAATGAGCAGTTCTTC. This codes for CASSQEGGGGAYNEQFF.

CDR3 in amino acids: CASSPAGGQETQYF. CDR3 DNA: TGTGCCAGCAGCCCTGCGGGGGGGCAAGAGACCCAGTACTTC. The rearrangement joins TRBV28 to TRBJ2-5, with 9 bases matching TRBD2. Germline V lookup: CDR1 MDHEN, CDR2 SYDVKM. This CDR3 spans 14 amino acids. Germline trimming cut 6 bases from V and 2 bases from J; bases unmatched to any gene: 4.

The chain combines TRBV19 with TRBJ1-2; 9 bases are a match to TRBD1. The germline V gene has CDR1 LNHDA and CDR2 SQIVND (reference sequence). The ends lost 5 bases at V and 6 bases at J; junction bases unmatched: 7. The CDR3 is 14 amino acids. The CDR3 DNA sequence: TGTGCCAGTAGTGACGGACAGGGGTACGATGGCTACACCTTC. It encodes CASSDGQGYDGYTF. Based on the CDR3 plus reference TRBV19 and TRBJ1-2, the full variable domain is DGGITQSPKYLFRKEGQNVTLSCEQNLNHDAMYWYRQDPGQGLRLIYYSQIVNDFQKGDIAEGYSVSREKKESFPLTVTSAQKNPTAFYLCASSDGQGYDGYTFGSGTRLTVV.

The chain is built from TRBV5-1 and TRBJ2-5; the match to TRBD1 covers 9 bases. Germline V gene data show CDR1 as SGHRS and CDR2 as YFSETQ. The trim removed 4 bases at V and 6 bases at J, leaving 7 bases unmatched. The CDR3 has 14 residues. CDR3 DNA: TGCGCCAGCAGCACGACAGGGGGGATAAAGACCCAGTACTTC. Residues: CASSTTGGIKTQYF.

This chain connects TRBV10-3 to TRBJ1-2, with 11 bases identical to TRBD1. With V trimmed by 3 bases and J by 5 bases, 8 bases remained unmatched. The CDR3 has 16 amino acids. Germline V lookup: CDR1 ENHRY, CDR2 SYGVKD. CDR3 DNA: TGTGCCATCAGTGAATTTGGGACAGGGGGAGGTTATGGCTACACCTTC. Protein: CAISEFGTGGGYGYTF.

This chain links TRBV13 with TRBJ1-6; TRBD1 aligns across 8 bases. The CDR3 length is 15 residues. J gave up 7 bases and V 10 bases, and 12 bases lay outside the gene matches. Germline-derived CDR1 and CDR2 are PRHDT and FYEKMQ (reference sequence). The CDR3: CATQGQVEANSPLHF. CDR3 sequence (DNA): TGTGCCACTCAGGGACAGGTAGAGGCAAATTCACCCCTCCACTTT.

The chain is built from TRBV30 and TRBJ1-1; D possibly corresponds to TRBD1 (5 bases). The CDR3 totals 13 residues. Trimming took off 4 bases at V and 7 bases at J, with 16 bases between the two ends. Germline V gene sequence: CDR1 GTSNPN, CDR2 SVGIG (reference sequence). CDR3 amino acids: CAWNRGGYGEAFF. The CDR3 coding sequence is TGTGCCTGGAATAGGGGTGGGTATGGTGAAGCTTTCTTT.

The chain recombines TRBV29-1 with TRBJ1-1; the match to TRBD1 covers 7 bases. Germline V CDR1 and CDR2: SQVTM, ANQGSEA. The V gene end was trimmed by 5 bases and the J gene end by 2 bases; junction bases not matched to a gene: 5. This CDR3 is 13 amino acids long. The DNA for the CDR3 is TGCAGCGTTTCCCGGGACAGCAACACTGAAGCTTTCTTT. It translates to CSVSRDSNTEAFF.

The rearrangement uses TRBV9 and TRBJ1-2, with D perhaps TRBD1 (5 bases). Trimming cost V 3 bases and J 4 bases, with 13 bases left between them. The length of the CDR3 is 14 residues. Per the germline V gene, CDR1 is SGDLS and CDR2 is YYNGEE. The DNA for the CDR3 is TGTGCCAGCAGCGGCCACAGGAGCTCCTATGGCTACACCTTC. Its protein is CASSGHRSSYGYTF.

The chain recombines TRBV4-1 with TRBJ1-6; D not certain. The CDR3 spans 19 residues. Trimming took off 0 bases at V and 2 bases at J, with 17 bases between the two ends. Looked up from germline, CDR1 is MGHRA and CDR2 is YSYEKL. The CDR3 DNA is TGCGCCAGCAGCCAAGATCGGATAGGCCGGGGAACCTATAATTCACCCCTCCACTTT. It is translated as CASSQDRIGRGTYNSPLHF.

The chain combines TRBV5-1 with TRBJ1-1; a possible D gene is TRBD1 (6 bases). This CDR3 has 13 residues. Trimming shortened V by 7 bases and J by 2 bases, and 12 bases separated the two germline ends. Germline CDR1 and CDR2: SGHRS and YFSETQ. CDR3 sequence reads: CASQTGGNTEAFF. CDR3 bases: TGCGCCAGCCAAACGGGGGGCAACACTGAAGCTTTCTTT.